Listed below are T cell receptor beta chains from one sample, sequenced in a study of long-term antiretroviral therapy in people with HIV. The protocol was immunoSEQ multiplex PCR, while the TCRdb copy is restricted to in-frame clones and leaves out a portion. The sample contains tens of thousands of clones, roughly 82% of which appear only once. The sequencing here drew on unsorted PBMCs, taken 0.3 years after starting antiretroviral therapy. The receptors stem from a young man with HIV. Each CDR3 is given with its conserved first and last residue. The D gene is left open where the match is weak. Clone size appears in some rows only: once, few, many, or a class for an expanded clone.

V	J	size	D	CDR3	DNA
TRBV5-6	TRBJ2-7	-	-	CASSQPNDRYEQYF	TGTGCCAGCAGCCAGCCTAACGACAGGTACGAGCAGTACTTC
TRBV5-1	TRBJ1-1	few	-	CASSLDISWTEAFF	TGCGCCAGCAGCTTGGACATAAGTTGGACTGAAGCTTTCTTT
TRBV13	TRBJ1-1	-	TRBD1	CASSHRDRGRTEAFF	TGTGCCAGCAGCCATAGGGACAGGGGGAGGACTGAAGCTTTCTTT
TRBV6-4	TRBJ2-1	-	TRBD2	CASSSGGAIGYNEQFF	TGTGCCAGCAGTTCCGGGGGGGCCATAGGTTACAATGAGCAGTTCTTC
TRBV11-2	TRBJ1-2	-	-	CASSQDGNNYGYTF	TGTGCCAGCAGCCAGGACGGAAATAACTATGGCTACACCTTC
TRBV27	TRBJ2-7	-	-	CASTPFRGFYEQYF	TGTGCCAGCACCCCCTTTCGGGGGTTCTACGAGCAGTACTTC
TRBV19	TRBJ2-3	-	-	CASSPGSTDTQYF	TGTGCCAGTAGTCCAGGGTCTACGGATACGCAGTATTTT
TRBV27	TRBJ2-7	-	-	CASSLRTIGLYEQYF	TGTGCCAGCAGTTTACGGACTATTGGACTCTACGAGCAGTACTTC
TRBV13	TRBJ2-5	-	TRBD1	CASSLTGVGQETQYF	TGTGCCAGCAGCTTGACAGGGGTTGGTCAAGAGACCCAGTACTTC
TRBV7-9	TRBJ1-4	once	-	CASSHHEGRLTNEKLFF	TGTGCCAGCAGCCACCATGAGGGCCGCCTAACTAATGAAAAACTGTTTTTT
TRBV7-3	TRBJ2-5	-	TRBD2	CASSAGGPRETQYF	TGTGCCAGCAGTGCGGGGGGCCCCCGGGAGACCCAGTACTTC
TRBV28	TRBJ1-5	-	-	CASSLLGEGTVQPQHF	TGTGCCAGCAGTTTGTTGGGGGAGGGCACGGTTCAGCCCCAGCATTTT
TRBV6-6	TRBJ1-5	once	-	CASRGWGNQPQHF	TGTGCCAGCAGGGGGTGGGGCAACCAGCCCCAGCATTTT
TRBV5-6	TRBJ1-5	-	-	CASNTGPGSNQPQHF	TGTGCCAGCAACACAGGGCCCGGGAGCAATCAGCCCCAGCATTTT
TRBV18	TRBJ2-3	-	-	CASSPGSRSDTQYF	TGTGCCAGCTCACCGGGTAGCAGGTCAGATACGCAGTATTTT
TRBV2	TRBJ1-1	-	-	CASRSGGGTEAFF	TGTGCCAGCAGGTCGGGGGGGGGCACTGAAGCTTTCTTT
TRBV5-6	TRBJ2-1	-	-	CASSLGLTDAGTQFF	TGTGCCAGCAGCTTAGGACTAACCGACGCCGGGACGCAGTTCTTC
TRBV19	TRBJ2-7	-	TRBD1	CASSIFGQGFSEQYF	TGTGCCAGTAGTATATTTGGACAGGGATTCTCCGAGCAGTACTTC
TRBV2	TRBJ1-2	-	-	CASSEALREGVHGYTF	TGTGCCAGCAGTGAAGCGCTTCGGGAGGGGGTACATGGCTACACCTTC
TRBV6-6	TRBJ2-7	-	-	CASSLSSQGSEQYF	TGTGCCAGCAGTTTATCCTCACAGGGTTCCGAGCAGTACTTC
TRBV19	TRBJ1-1	-	-	CASTGLNTEAFF	TGTGCCAGTACGGGTTTAAACACTGAAGCTTTCTTT
TRBV9	TRBJ2-5	-	-	CASSVGGGKTQYF	TGTGCCAGCAGCGTAGGGGGCGGGAAGACCCAGTACTTC
TRBV5-4	TRBJ1-2	once	TRBD1	CASRDGTGRDYGYTF	TGTGCCAGCAGAGACGGGACAGGGAGGGACTATGGCTACACCTTC
TRBV11-2	TRBJ2-2	-	-	CASSLGLPNTGELFF	TGTGCCAGCAGCTTAGGACTACCGAACACCGGGGAGCTGTTTTTT
TRBV5-4	TRBJ2-7	-	-	CASSRNGGTAYEQYF	TGTGCCAGCAGCAGGAACGGGGGGACAGCCTACGAGCAGTACTTC
TRBV7-2	TRBJ2-1	-	TRBD2	CASSSGTSSDHNEQFF	TGTGCCAGCAGCTCGGGGACTAGCAGCGACCACAATGAGCAGTTCTTC
TRBV29-1	TRBJ2-7	-	TRBD1	CSVEIGDSLSYEQYF	TGCAGCGTTGAGATTGGGGACAGCCTATCCTACGAGCAGTACTTC
TRBV30	TRBJ2-7	once	-	CAWSVLWGFHF	TGTGCCTGGAGTGTACTTTGGGGGTTTCACTTC
TRBV9	TRBJ1-2	-	-	CASSAYEAAGGYTF	TGTGCCAGCAGCGCCTATGAAGCCGCGGGTGGCTACACCTTC
TRBV2	TRBJ2-4	-	-	CASSVGEPSAIQYF	TGTGCCAGCAGTGTCGGGGAACCTAGTGCCATTCAGTACTTC
TRBV30	TRBJ1-4	-	TRBD1	CAWSGTGPEKLFF	TGTGCCTGGTCCGGGACAGGGCCAGAAAAACTGTTTTTT
TRBV27	TRBJ1-2	-	-	CASSLSRGASDGYTF	TGTGCCAGCAGTTTATCCCGGGGGGCATCGGATGGCTACACCTTC
TRBV18	TRBJ1-2	-	TRBD1	CASSLGQGNYGYTF	TGTGCCAGCTCACTCGGACAGGGAAACTATGGCTACACCTTC
TRBV6-6	TRBJ1-5	-	TRBD1	CASSSRDRGNQPQHF	TGTGCCAGCAGTTCCCGGGACAGAGGCAATCAGCCCCAGCATTTT
TRBV5-4	TRBJ1-2	-	-	CASSLAVHFRYGYTF	TGTGCCAGCAGCTTGGCCGTCCACTTTCGGTATGGCTACACCTTC
TRBV4-1	TRBJ1-6	-	-	CASSLQVGGTYNSPLHF	TGCGCCAGCAGCCTTCAGGTAGGGGGGACCTATAATTCACCCCTCCACTTT
TRBV13	TRBJ2-3	-	-	CASSQRTDTQYF	TGTGCCAGCAGCCAACGTACAGATACGCAGTATTTT
TRBV5-1	TRBJ1-1	once	-	CASSGGDSEEAFF	TGCGCCAGCAGCGGCGGGGATTCGGAGGAAGCTTTCTTT
TRBV9	TRBJ2-5	few	-	CASSVGGGAGETQYF	TGTGCCAGCAGCGTAGGCGGCGGGGCTGGGGAGACCCAGTACTTC
TRBV7-3	TRBJ2-5	once	TRBD2	CASSFLAGGSGTQYF	TGTGCCAGCAGCTTTTTGGCGGGAGGATCGGGGACCCAGTACTTC
TRBV15	TRBJ2-1	-	TRBD1	CATSSRTGANEQFF	TGTGCCACCAGCTCGCGGACAGGGGCCAATGAGCAGTTCTTC
TRBV7-8	TRBJ2-7	-	TRBD2	CASSLARAPGRYEQYF	TGTGCCAGCAGCTTAGCGAGGGCCCCCGGGAGGTACGAGCAGTACTTC
TRBV19	TRBJ1-2	-	-	CASSPRTSPYGYTF	TGTGCCAGTAGTCCCCGGACATCTCCCTATGGCTACACCTTC
TRBV5-4	TRBJ2-3	-	TRBD2	CASSDRAGGRADTQYF	TGTGCCAGCAGCGATCGAGCGGGAGGGCGAGCAGATACGCAGTATTTT
TRBV7-6	TRBJ2-3	-	-	CASSYLRESDTQYF	TGTGCCAGCAGCTACCTACGGGAATCAGATACGCAGTATTTT
TRBV27	TRBJ2-3	-	-	CASSLSDPTDTQYF	TGTGCCAGCAGTTTATCCGACCCCACAGATACGCAGTATTTT
TRBV28	TRBJ2-2	few	-	CASSLLLVNTGELFF	TGTGCCAGCAGTTTATTACTAGTTAACACCGGGGAGCTGTTTTTT
TRBV6-5	TRBJ2-5	-	-	CASSYSLEGKETQYF	TGTGCCAGCAGTTACTCGCTCGAGGGTAAAGAGACCCAGTACTTC
TRBV29-1	TRBJ2-2	-	TRBD1	CSVEDSPPTGHTGELFF	TGCAGCGTTGAAGATTCCCCGCCGACAGGGCATACCGGGGAGCTGTTTTTT